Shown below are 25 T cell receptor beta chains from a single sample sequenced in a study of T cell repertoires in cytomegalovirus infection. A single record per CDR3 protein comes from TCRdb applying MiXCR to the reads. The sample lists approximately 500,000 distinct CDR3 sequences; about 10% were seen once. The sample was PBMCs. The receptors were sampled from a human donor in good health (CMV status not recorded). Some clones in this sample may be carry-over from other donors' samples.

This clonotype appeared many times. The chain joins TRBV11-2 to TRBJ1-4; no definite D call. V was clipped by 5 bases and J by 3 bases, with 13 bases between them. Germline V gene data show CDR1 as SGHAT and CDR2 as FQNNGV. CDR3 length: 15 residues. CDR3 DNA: TGTGCCAGCAGCGCGAAGTACAACCCTAATGAAAAACTGTTTTTT. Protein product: CASSAKYNPNEKLFF.

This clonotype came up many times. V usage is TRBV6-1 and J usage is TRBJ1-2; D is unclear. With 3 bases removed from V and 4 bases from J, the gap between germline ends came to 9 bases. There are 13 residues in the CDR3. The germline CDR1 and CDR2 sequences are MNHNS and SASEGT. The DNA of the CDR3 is TGTGCCAGCAGTGAGGGGAACCGCTATGGCTACACCTTC. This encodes CASSEGNRYGYTF.

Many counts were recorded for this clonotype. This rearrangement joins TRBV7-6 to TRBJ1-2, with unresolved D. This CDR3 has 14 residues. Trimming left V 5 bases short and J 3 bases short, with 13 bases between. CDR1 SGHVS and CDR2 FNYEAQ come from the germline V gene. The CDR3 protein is CASSQLPLDYGYTF. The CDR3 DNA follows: TGTGCCAGCAGCCAACTTCCCCTAGACTATGGCTACACCTTC.

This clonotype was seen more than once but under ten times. In nucleotides, the CDR3 is TGTGCCAGCAGTCCCTCGGTGGGGAGGTGGAACACTGAAGCTTTCTTT. It yields the protein CASSPSVGRWNTEAFF. V and J are TRBV28 and TRBJ1-1; D not resolved. Germline CDR1 and CDR2: MDHEN and SYDVKM. There are 16 residues in the CDR3. Trimming took 5 bases from V and 1 from J, leaving 17 bases between them.

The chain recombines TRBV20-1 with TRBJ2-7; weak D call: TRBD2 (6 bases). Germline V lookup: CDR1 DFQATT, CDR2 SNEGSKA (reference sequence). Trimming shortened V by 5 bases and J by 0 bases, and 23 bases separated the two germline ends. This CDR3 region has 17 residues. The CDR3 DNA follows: TGCAGTGCTTTACTCAGGAGGGAAAAAAGGCTCTCCTACGAGCAGTACTTC. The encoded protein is CSALLRREKRLSYEQYF.

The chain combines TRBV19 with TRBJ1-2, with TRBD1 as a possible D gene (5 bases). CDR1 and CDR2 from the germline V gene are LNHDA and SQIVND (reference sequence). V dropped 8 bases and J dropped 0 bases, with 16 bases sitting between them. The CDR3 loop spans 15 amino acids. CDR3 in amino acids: CASRETVMTNYGYTF. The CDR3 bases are TGTGCCAGTCGCGAGACAGTTATGACTAACTATGGCTACACCTTC.

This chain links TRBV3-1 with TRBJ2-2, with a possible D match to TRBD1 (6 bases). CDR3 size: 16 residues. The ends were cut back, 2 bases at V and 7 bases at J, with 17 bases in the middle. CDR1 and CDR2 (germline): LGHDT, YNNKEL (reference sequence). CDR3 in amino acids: CASSQPQARGHGELFF. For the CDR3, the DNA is TGTGCCAGCAGCCAACCCCAAGCAAGGGGACACGGGGAGCTGTTTTTT.

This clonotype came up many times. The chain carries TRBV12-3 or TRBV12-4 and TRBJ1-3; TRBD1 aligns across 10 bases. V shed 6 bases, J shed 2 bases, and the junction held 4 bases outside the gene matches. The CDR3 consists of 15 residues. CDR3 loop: CASREGQGTGNTIYF. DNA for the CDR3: TGTGCCAGCAGGGAGGGACAGGGGACTGGAAACACCATATATTTT.

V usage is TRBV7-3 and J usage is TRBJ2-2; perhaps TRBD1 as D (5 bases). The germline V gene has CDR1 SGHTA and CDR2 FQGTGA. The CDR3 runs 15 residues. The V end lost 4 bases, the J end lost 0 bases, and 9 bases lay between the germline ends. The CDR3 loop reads CASSSLTANTGELFF. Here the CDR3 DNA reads TGTGCCAGCAGCTCCTTGACAGCGAACACCGGGGAGCTGTTTTTT.

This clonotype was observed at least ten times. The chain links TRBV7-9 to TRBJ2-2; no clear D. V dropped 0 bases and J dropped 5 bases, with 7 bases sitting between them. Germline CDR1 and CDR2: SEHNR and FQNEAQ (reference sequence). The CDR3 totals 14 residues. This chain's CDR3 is CASSLAGGTGELFF. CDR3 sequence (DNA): TGTGCCAGCAGCTTAGCGGGCGGAACCGGGGAGCTGTTTTTT.

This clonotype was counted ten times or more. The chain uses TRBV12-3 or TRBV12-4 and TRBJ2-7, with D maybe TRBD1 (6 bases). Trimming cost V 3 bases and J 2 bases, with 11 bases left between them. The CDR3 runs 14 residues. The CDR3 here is CASSFPGDTYEQYF. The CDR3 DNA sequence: TGTGCCAGCAGTTTCCCCGGGGACACCTACGAGCAGTACTTC.

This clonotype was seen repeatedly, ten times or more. The CDR3 sequence is CASSLADINYGYTF. The CDR3 DNA reads TGTGCCAGCAGTTTAGCAGACATTAACTATGGCTACACCTTC. The chain uses TRBV12-3 or TRBV12-4 and TRBJ1-2; D uncertain. Trimming shortened V by 0 bases and J by 1 base, and 6 bases separated the two germline ends. The length of the CDR3 is 14 residues.

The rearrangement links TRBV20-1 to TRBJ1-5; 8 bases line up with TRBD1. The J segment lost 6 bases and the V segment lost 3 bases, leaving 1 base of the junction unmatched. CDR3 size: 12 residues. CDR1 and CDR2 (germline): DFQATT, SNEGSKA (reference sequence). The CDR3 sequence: CSASQGAQPQHF. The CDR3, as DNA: TGCAGTGCTAGTCAGGGGGCTCAGCCCCAGCATTTT.

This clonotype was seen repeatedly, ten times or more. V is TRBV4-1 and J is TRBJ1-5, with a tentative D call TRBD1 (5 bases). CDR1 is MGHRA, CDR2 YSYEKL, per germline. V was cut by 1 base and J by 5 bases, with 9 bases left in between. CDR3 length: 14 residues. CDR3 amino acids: CASSQGRGDQPQHF. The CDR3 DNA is TGCGCCAGCAGCCAAGGGAGGGGCGATCAGCCCCAGCATTTT.

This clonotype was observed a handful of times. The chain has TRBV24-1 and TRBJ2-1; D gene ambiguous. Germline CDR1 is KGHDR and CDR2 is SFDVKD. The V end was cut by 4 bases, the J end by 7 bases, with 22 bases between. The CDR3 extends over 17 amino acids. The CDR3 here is CATSERRSRGVQNEQFF. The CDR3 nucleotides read TGTGCCACCAGTGAGCGCAGGAGCCGTGGGGTACAGAATGAGCAGTTCTTC.

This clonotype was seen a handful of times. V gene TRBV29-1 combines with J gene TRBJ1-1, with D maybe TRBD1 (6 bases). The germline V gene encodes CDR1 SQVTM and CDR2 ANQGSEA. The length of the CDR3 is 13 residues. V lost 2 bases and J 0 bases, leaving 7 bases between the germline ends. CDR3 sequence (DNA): TGCAGCGTTGAACAGGGGATGAACACTGAAGCTTTCTTT. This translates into CSVEQGMNTEAFF.

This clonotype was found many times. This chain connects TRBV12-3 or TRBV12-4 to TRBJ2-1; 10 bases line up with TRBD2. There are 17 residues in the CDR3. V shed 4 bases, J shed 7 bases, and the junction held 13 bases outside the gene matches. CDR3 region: CASSYGLAVGAGNEQFF. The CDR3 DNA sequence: TGTGCCAGCAGTTACGGACTAGCGGTAGGGGCAGGGAATGAGCAGTTCTTC.

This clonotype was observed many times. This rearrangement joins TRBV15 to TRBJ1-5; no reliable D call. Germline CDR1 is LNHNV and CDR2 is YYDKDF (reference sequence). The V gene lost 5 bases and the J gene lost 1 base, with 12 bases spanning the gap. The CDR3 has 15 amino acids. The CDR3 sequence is CATSSPTLSNQPQHF. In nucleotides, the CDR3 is TGTGCCACCAGCTCTCCGACCCTGAGCAATCAGCCCCAGCATTTT.

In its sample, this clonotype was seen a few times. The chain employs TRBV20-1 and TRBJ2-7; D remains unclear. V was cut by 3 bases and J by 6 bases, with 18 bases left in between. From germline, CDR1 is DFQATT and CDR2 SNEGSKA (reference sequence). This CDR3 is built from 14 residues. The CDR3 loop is CSASAPNRVGEQYF. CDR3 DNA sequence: TGCAGTGCTAGCGCCCCTAACAGAGTTGGCGAGCAGTACTTC.

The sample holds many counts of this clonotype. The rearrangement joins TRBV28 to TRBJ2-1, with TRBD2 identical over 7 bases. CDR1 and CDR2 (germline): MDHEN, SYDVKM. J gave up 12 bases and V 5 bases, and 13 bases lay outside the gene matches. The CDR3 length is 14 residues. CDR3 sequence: CASSTPPGGRGQFF. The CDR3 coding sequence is TGTGCCAGCAGTACACCCCCCGGAGGGAGGGGGCAGTTCTTC.

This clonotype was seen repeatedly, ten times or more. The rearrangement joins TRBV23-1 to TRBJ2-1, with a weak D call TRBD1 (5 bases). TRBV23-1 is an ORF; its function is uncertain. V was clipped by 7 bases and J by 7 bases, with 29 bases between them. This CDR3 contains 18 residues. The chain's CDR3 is CASMGQGGLSVIVNEQFF. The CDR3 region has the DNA TGCGCCAGCATGGGCCAGGGTGGTTTAAGCGTGATTGTGAATGAGCAGTTCTTC.

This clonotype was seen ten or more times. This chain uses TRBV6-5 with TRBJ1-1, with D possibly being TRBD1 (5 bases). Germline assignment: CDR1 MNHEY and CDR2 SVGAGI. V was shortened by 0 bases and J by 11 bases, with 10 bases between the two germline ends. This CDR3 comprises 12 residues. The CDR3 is CASSYSGTGAFF. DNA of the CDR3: TGTGCCAGCAGTTACTCTGGGACCGGGGCTTTCTTT.

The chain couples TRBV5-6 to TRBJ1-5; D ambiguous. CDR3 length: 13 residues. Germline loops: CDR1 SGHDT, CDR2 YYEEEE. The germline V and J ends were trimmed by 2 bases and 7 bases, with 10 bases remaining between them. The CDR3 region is CASSLGRPQPQHF. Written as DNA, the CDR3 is TGTGCCAGCAGCTTAGGACGACCACAGCCCCAGCATTTT.

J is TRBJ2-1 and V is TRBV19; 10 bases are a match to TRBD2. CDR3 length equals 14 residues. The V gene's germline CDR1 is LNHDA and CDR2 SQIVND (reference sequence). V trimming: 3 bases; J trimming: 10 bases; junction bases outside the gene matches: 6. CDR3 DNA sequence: TGTGCCAGTAGTATCGAGCGGGGGGGCAGGGAGCAGTTCTTC. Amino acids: CASSIERGGREQFF.

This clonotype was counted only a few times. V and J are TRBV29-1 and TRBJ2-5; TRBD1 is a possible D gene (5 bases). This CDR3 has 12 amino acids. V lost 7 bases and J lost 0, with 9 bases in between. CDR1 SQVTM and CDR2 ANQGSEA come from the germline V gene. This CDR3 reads CSARTNQETQYF. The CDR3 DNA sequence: TGCAGCGCTAGGACAAACCAAGAGACCCAGTACTTC.